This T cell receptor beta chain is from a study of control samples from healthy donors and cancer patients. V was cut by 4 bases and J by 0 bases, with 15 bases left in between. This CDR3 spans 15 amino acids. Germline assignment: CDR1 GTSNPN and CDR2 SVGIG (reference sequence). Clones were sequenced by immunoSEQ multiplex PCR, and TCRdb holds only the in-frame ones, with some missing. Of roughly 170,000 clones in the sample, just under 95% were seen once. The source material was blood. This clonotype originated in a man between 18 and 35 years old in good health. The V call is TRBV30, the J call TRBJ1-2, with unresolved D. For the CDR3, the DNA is TGTGCCTGGATGGGCCGGGCCCGAGCTAACTATGGCTACACCTTC. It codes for CAWMGRARANYGYTF.